These 25 T cell receptor beta chains originate from one sample sequenced in a study of CD8 T cells in Susac syndrome. Reverse transcription used about 0.45 to 1 ug RNA and random hexamers. TCRdb re-analysed the immunoSEQ multiplex PCR reads in MiXCR, keeping a single row per CDR3 protein. The data hold fewer than 80,000 distinct CDR3 sequences, with over 85% observed a single time. Specimen: CD8+ T cells from PBMCs. These receptors were collected from a human donor with multiple sclerosis.

The rearrangement uses TRBV2 and TRBJ2-1, with 7 bases lining up with TRBD1. V lost 7 bases, J lost 0 bases, and 3 bases stayed unmatched. This CDR3 region has 14 residues. Germline CDR1 SNHLY, CDR2 FYNNEI. As DNA, the CDR3 is TGTGCCAGCATGGACAGGAGCTCCTACAATGAGCAGTTCTTC. Protein sequence: CASMDRSSYNEQFF. The full variable domain, completed using reference TRBV2 and TRBJ2-1, is EPEVTQTPSHQVTQMGQEVILRCVPISNHLYFYWYRQILGQKVEFLVSFYNNEISEKSEIFDDQFSVERPDGSNFTLKIRSTKLEDSAMYFCASMDRSSYNEQFFGPGTRLTVL.

The chain links TRBV28 to TRBJ1-1; unclear D gene. V was cut by 5 bases and J by 8 bases, with 12 bases left in between. Germline V gives CDR1 MDHEN, CDR2 SYDVKM. This CDR3 has 12 amino acids. Written as DNA, the CDR3 is TGTGCCAGCAGTCCCGTGGTGGAGGAAGCTTTCTTT. It encodes CASSPVVEEAFF.

The gene calls are TRBV10-1 and TRBJ1-5, with 7 bases matching TRBD1. The germline V gene has CDR1 WNHNN and CDR2 SYGVQD (reference sequence). The CDR3 extends over 15 amino acids. V dropped 7 bases and J dropped 2; count of bases not matched to a gene: 8. The CDR3 is CASNPGTDGNQPQHF. CDR3 bases: TGCGCCAGCAACCCCGGGACAGATGGCAATCAGCCCCAGCATTTT.

Here the CDR3 reads CAWSQNTGELFF. CDR3 in DNA: TGTGCCTGGAGTCAGAACACCGGGGAGCTGTTTTTT. The rearrangement joins TRBV30 to TRBJ2-2; D not certain. The CDR3 loop spans 12 amino acids. The germline V gene has CDR1 GTSNPN and CDR2 SVGIG (reference sequence). Trimming removed 2 bases at V and 1 base at J, with 2 bases between.

The V gene is TRBV14, the J gene TRBJ2-7; 9 bases are a match to TRBD1. The CDR3 consists of 17 residues. Per the germline V gene, CDR1 is SGHDN and CDR2 is FVKESK. The junction had 13 bases not matched to a gene; V was cut back by 7 bases and J by 0 bases. CDR3 protein: CASNALGQGRFSYEQYF. CDR3 in DNA: TGTGCCAGCAACGCTCTCGGACAGGGGAGGTTCTCCTACGAGCAGTACTTC.

This CDR3 reads CASSPLIISNANEQFF. The CDR3 DNA reads as TGTGCCAGCAGCCCCCTTATAATATCGAATGCCAATGAGCAGTTCTTC. The V and J genes are TRBV7-3 and TRBJ2-1, with D unresolved. CDR3 size: 16 residues. CDR1 and CDR2 from the germline V gene are SGHTA and FQGTGA. The ends were cut back, 5 bases at V and 6 bases at J, with 20 bases in the middle.

The chain recombines TRBV2 with TRBJ2-3, with 7 bases fitting TRBD1. The CDR3 runs 15 residues. Germline lookup yields CDR1 SNHLY and CDR2 FYNNEI. Germline trimming cut 0 bases from V and 2 bases from J; bases unmatched to any gene: 2. As DNA, the CDR3 is TGTGCCAGCAGTGAAGCAGACAGGGTCACAGATACGCAGTATTTT. Protein sequence: CASSEADRVTDTQYF.

The CDR3 DNA reads TGTGCCAGCAGTTTTTCGGAGGTCTGGCAGAAAAACACTGAAGCTTTCTTT. Its protein is CASSFSEVWQKNTEAFF. The chain joins TRBV12-3 or TRBV12-4 to TRBJ1-1, with no clear D. The CDR3 sequence is 17 residues long. Between the trimmed V and J ends, which lost 3 bases and 2 bases, there was a span of 19 bases.

J is TRBJ2-7 and V is TRBV27, with D perhaps TRBD2 (6 bases). This CDR3 is 14 amino acids long. Trimming took 5 bases from V and 4 from J, leaving 15 bases between them. CDR1 and CDR2 (germline): MNHEY, SMNVEV (reference sequence). The CDR3 region is CASSLGRAGYEQYF. DNA for the CDR3: TGTGCCAGCAGTCTAGGCAGGGCGGGGTACGAGCAGTACTTC.

The chain carries TRBV4-2 and TRBJ2-3, with D hard to call. The CDR3 totals 15 residues. V lost 1 base and J lost 1, with 9 bases in between. In germline, CDR1 is LGHNA, CDR2 YNFKEQ. The CDR3: CASSQGIQGTDTQYF. In DNA form, the CDR3 reads TGTGCCAGCAGCCAAGGCATCCAGGGCACAGATACGCAGTATTTT.

The rearrangement uses TRBV29-1 and TRBJ1-1; D call uncertain. CDR1 and CDR2 (germline): SQVTM, ANQGSEA. CDR3 size: 13 residues. Between the trimmed V and J ends, which lost 3 bases and 5 bases, there was a span of 13 bases. The CDR3 DNA reads as TGCAGCGTTGACCGGGAACTTGATACTGAAGCTTTCTTT. It translates to CSVDRELDTEAFF.

The rearrangement uses TRBV20-1 and TRBJ1-3; no reliable D call. Trimming left V 6 bases short and J 4 bases short, with 13 bases between. CDR3 length: 13 residues. In germline, CDR1 is DFQATT, CDR2 SNEGSKA (reference sequence). The CDR3 coding sequence is TGCAGTGCCCCTATTGACATCGGAAACACCATATATTTT. Amino acid sequence: CSAPIDIGNTIYF.

The chain has TRBV5-1 and TRBJ2-7; 7 nucleotides match TRBD1. The CDR3 spans 16 residues. V shed 2 bases, J shed 1 base, and the junction held 9 bases outside the gene matches. CDR1 and CDR2 from the germline V gene are SGHRS and YFSETQ. CDR3 amino acids: CASSLEPGQTSYEQYF. The CDR3, as DNA: TGCGCCAGCAGCTTAGAACCGGGACAGACTTCCTACGAGCAGTACTTC.

This rearrangement joins TRBV29-1 to TRBJ2-7, with a possible D match to TRBD1 (6 bases). The germline gives CDR1 SQVTM, CDR2 ANQGSEA. This CDR3 spans 13 amino acids. V was pared by 1 base and J by 4 bases, with 11 bases between. The CDR3 loop is CSVEGDTIYEQYF. As DNA, the CDR3 is TGCAGCGTTGAAGGGGACACCATTTACGAGCAGTACTTC.

V usage is TRBV13 and J usage is TRBJ1-1; tentative D call: TRBD1 (5 bases). The CDR3 sequence is 17 residues long. CDR1 PRHDT and CDR2 FYEKMQ come from the germline V gene (reference sequence). Trimming removed 5 bases from V and 1 base from J, with 20 bases in between. This CDR3 is CASSPTGEGKENTEAFF. The CDR3 DNA is TGTGCCAGCAGCCCAACGGGGGAGGGAAAGGAGAACACTGAAGCTTTCTTT.

DNA for the CDR3: TGTGCCAGCAGCGTTGGGCAGGGGGAGACCCAGTACTTC. The encoded protein is CASSVGQGETQYF. The rearrangement uses TRBV5-6 and TRBJ2-5, with D perhaps TRBD1 (6 bases). V was shortened by 4 bases and J by 5 bases, with 12 bases between the two germline ends. CDR1 is SGHDT and CDR2 is YYEEEE in the germline V gene. The CDR3 sequence is 13 residues long.

This clonotype was recorded once. The chain carries TRBV6-6 and TRBJ2-1; D tentatively fits TRBD1 or TRBD2 (6 bases each). CDR1 is MNHNY and CDR2 is SVGAGI in the germline V gene (reference sequence). The CDR3 is made up of 14 amino acids. V lost 7 bases to trimming and J lost 8 bases, with 18 bases between them. This CDR3 is CASTWGAGVDEQFF. CDR3 bases: TGTGCCAGCACCTGGGGGGCAGGGGTGGATGAGCAGTTCTTC.

The chain combines TRBV13 with TRBJ2-3; 9 nucleotides align to TRBD1. This CDR3 has 20 amino acids. Germline V lookup: CDR1 PRHDT, CDR2 FYEKMQ (reference sequence). V lost 4 bases to trimming and J lost 4 bases; unmatched junction nucleotides: 21. CDR3 loop: CASSSNRFTPRDRDSDTQYF. Written as DNA, the CDR3 is TGTGCCAGCAGCTCGAACCGCTTTACTCCCCGGGACAGGGACTCAGATACGCAGTATTTT.

The rearrangement uses TRBV13 and TRBJ1-5, with D maybe TRBD1 (6 bases). Germline CDR1 reads PRHDT; CDR2 reads FYEKMQ (reference sequence). This CDR3 has 15 residues. Trimming shortened V by 0 bases and J by 2 bases, and 8 bases separated the two germline ends. CDR3 in amino acids: CASSLGSGGNQPQHF. In DNA form, the CDR3 reads TGTGCCAGCAGCTTAGGGTCAGGGGGCAATCAGCCCCAGCATTTT.

The V gene is TRBV9, the J gene TRBJ2-3, with a weak D call TRBD2 (5 bases). This CDR3 is built from 15 residues. Trimming took 0 bases from V and 1 from J, leaving 9 bases between them. The V gene's germline CDR1 is SGDLS and CDR2 YYNGEE. In DNA form, the CDR3 reads TGTGCCAGCAGCGTAGACCCAGCGGGCACAGATACGCAGTATTTT. It specifies CASSVDPAGTDTQYF.

The sample holds one count of this clonotype. The CDR3 is CASSSPSGVHTETQYF. The CDR3 region has the DNA TGTGCCAGCAGCTCGCCGTCGGGCGTTCACACGGAGACCCAGTACTTC. The chain joins TRBV7-9 to TRBJ2-5, with D uncertain. Germline CDR1 is SEHNR and CDR2 is FQNEAQ (reference sequence). This CDR3 spans 16 amino acids. V shed 4 bases and J shed 5 bases, with 20 bases lying between them.

The CDR3 reads CASAGGAYNEQFF. The CDR3 nucleotides are TGTGCCAGTGCGGGGGGGGCCTACAATGAGCAGTTCTTC. The V gene is TRBV19, the J gene TRBJ2-1; 9 nucleotides align to TRBD2. This CDR3 has 13 amino acids. Looked up from germline, CDR1 is LNHDA and CDR2 is SQIVND (reference sequence). After removal of 8 bases from V and 2 bases from J, the junction contained 1 base not matched to a gene. The full variable domain, with the rest looked up from reference TRBV19 and TRBJ2-1, is DGGITQSPKYLFRKEGQNVTLSCEQNLNHDAMYWYRQDPGQGLRLIYYSQIVNDFQKGDIAEGYSVSREKKESFPLTVTSAQKNPTAFYLCASAGGAYNEQFFGPGTRLTVL.

This chain uses TRBV4-3 with TRBJ1-1; D gene uncertain. In germline, CDR1 is LGHNA, CDR2 YSLEER. The CDR3 extends over 13 amino acids. Trimming cost V 2 bases and J 5 bases, with 9 bases left between them. The CDR3 protein is CASSQPGLTEAFF. In nucleotides, the CDR3 is TGCGCCAGCAGCCAACCGGGGTTGACTGAAGCTTTCTTT.

The V call is TRBV19, the J call TRBJ2-7; 7 bases align to TRBD1. The germline gives CDR1 LNHDA, CDR2 SQIVND (reference sequence). The CDR3 totals 15 residues. The V segment lost 4 bases and the J segment 1 base; nucleotides outside the gene matches: 7. The CDR3 protein is CASSTGRQGSYEQYF. For the CDR3, the DNA is TGTGCCAGTAGTACTGGAAGACAGGGTTCCTACGAGCAGTACTTC. Using reference TRBV19 and TRBJ2-7 for the parts outside the CDR3, the full variable domain is DGGITQSPKYLFRKEGQNVTLSCEQNLNHDAMYWYRQDPGQGLRLIYYSQIVNDFQKGDIAEGYSVSREKKESFPLTVTSAQKNPTAFYLCASSTGRQGSYEQYFGPGTRLTVT.

This clonotype was found a few times. The chain carries TRBV4-1 and TRBJ2-4, with TRBD1 identical over 9 bases. Germline CDR1 MGHRA, CDR2 YSYEKL. The V and J ends lost 1 base and 0 bases, in that order; junction bases with no gene match: 1. The CDR3 is made up of 16 amino acids. CDR3 sequence (DNA): TGCGCCAGCAGCCAAGGACAGGGGGAAGCCAAAAACATTCAGTACTTC. It codes for CASSQGQGEAKNIQYF.